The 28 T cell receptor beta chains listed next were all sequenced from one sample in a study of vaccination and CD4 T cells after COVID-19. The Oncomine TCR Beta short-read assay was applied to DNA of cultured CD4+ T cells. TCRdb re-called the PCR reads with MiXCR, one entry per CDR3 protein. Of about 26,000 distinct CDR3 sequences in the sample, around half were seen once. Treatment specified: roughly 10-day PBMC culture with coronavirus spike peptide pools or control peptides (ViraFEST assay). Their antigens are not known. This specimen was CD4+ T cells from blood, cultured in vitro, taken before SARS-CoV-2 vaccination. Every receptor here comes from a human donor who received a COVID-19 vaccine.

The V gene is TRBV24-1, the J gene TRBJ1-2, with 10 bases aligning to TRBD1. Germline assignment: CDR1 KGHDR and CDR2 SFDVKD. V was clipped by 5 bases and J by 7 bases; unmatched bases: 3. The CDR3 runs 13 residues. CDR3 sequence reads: CATSGQGAVGYTF. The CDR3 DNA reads TGTGCCACCAGTGGACAGGGGGCTGTTGGCTACACCTTC.

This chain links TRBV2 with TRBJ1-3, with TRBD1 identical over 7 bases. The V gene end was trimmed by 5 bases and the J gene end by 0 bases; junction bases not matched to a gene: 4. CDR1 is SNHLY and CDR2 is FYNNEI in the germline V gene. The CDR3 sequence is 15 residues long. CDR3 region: CASSIDRASGNTIYF. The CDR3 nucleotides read TGTGCCAGCAGTATAGACAGGGCCTCTGGAAACACCATATATTTT.

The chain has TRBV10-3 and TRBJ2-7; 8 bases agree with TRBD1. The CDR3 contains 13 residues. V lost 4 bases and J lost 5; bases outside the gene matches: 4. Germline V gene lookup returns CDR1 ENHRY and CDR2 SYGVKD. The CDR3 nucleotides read TGTGCCATCAGTGCGTTACAGGGGGACGAGCAGTACTTC. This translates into CAISALQGDEQYF.

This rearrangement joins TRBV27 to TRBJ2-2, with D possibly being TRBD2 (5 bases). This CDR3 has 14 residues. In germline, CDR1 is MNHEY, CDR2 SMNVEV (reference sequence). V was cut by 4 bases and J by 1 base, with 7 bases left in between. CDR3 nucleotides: TGTGCCAGCAGTTATGGACTGAACACCGGGGAGCTGTTTTTT. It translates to CASSYGLNTGELFF.

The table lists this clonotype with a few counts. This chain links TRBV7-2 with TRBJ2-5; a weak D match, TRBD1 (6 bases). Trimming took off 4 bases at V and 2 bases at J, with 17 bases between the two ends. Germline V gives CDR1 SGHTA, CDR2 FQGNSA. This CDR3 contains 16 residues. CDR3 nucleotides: TGTGCCAGCAGCTCCCGGACAGTGGGAGTTCAAGAGACCCAGTACTTC. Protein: CASSSRTVGVQETQYF. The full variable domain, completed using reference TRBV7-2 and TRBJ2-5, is GAGVSQSPSNKVTEKGKDVELRCDPISGHTALYWYRQSLGQGLEFLIYFQGNSAPDKSGLPSDRFSAERTGGSVSTLTIQRTQQEDSAVYLCASSSRTVGVQETQYFGPGTRLLVL.

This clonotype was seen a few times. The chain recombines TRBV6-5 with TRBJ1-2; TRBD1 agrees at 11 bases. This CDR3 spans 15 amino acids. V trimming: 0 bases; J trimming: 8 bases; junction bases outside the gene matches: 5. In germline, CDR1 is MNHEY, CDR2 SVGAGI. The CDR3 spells CASSYSWTGGSGYTF. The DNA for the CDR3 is TGTGCCAGCAGTTACTCTTGGACAGGGGGCAGCGGCTACACCTTC.

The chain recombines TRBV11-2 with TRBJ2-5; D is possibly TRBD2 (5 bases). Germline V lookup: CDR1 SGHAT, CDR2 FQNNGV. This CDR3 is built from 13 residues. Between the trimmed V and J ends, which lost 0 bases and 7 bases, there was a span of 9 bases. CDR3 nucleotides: TGTGCCAGCAGCTTAGATTCACGGGGGACCCAGTACTTC. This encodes CASSLDSRGTQYF.

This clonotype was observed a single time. CDR3 nucleotides: TGTGCCAGCAGTCCACTCCGGGACAGGGGTTTTGAGCTACCCCTCCACTTT. This gives the protein CASSPLRDRGFELPLHF. This chain connects TRBV27 to TRBJ1-6, with 10 bases fitting TRBD1. CDR1 and CDR2 (germline): MNHEY, SMNVEV (reference sequence). The CDR3 totals 17 residues. The V and J ends lost 5 bases and 12 bases, in that order; junction bases with no gene match: 16.

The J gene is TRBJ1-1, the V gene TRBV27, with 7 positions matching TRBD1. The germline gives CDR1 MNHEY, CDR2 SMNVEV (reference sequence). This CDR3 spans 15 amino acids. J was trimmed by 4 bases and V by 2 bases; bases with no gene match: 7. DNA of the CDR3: TGTGCCAGCAGTTTAGTAGGGGGCAGTGGCACTGAAGCTTTCTTT. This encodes CASSLVGGSGTEAFF.

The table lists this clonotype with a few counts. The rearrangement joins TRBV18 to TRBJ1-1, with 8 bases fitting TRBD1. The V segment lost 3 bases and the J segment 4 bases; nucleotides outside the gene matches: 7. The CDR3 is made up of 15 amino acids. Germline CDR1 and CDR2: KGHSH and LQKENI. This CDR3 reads CASSPRQGIGTEAFF. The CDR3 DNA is TGTGCCAGCTCACCCCGACAGGGGATAGGCACTGAAGCTTTCTTT.

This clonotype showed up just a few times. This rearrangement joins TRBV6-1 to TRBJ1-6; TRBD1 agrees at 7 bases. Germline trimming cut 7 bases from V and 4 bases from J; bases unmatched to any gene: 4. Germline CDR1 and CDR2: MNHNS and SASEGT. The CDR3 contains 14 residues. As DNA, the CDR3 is TGTGCCAGCACCCCGGGACAGTATAATTCACCCCTCCACTTT. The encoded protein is CASTPGQYNSPLHF.

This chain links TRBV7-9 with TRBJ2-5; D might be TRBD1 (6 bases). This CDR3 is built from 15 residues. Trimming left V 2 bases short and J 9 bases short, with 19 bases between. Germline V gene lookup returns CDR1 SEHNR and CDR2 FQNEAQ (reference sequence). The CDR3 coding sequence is TGTGCCAGCAGCTTATCTGGAGCTTACGCAGGGGCCCAGTACTTC. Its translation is CASSLSGAYAGAQYF.

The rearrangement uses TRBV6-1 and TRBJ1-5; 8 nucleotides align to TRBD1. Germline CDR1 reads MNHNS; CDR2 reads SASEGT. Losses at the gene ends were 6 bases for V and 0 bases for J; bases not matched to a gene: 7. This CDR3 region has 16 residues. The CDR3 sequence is CASRMDRAYSNQPQHF. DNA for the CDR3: TGTGCCAGCAGGATGGACAGGGCTTATAGCAATCAGCCCCAGCATTTT.

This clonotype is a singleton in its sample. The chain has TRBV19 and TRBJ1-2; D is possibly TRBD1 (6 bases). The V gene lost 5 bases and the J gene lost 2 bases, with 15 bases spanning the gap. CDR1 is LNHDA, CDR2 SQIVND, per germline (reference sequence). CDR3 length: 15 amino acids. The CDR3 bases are TGTGCCAGTAGTCCTCAGTCAGGGGAAAACTATGGCTACACCTTC. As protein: CASSPQSGENYGYTF.

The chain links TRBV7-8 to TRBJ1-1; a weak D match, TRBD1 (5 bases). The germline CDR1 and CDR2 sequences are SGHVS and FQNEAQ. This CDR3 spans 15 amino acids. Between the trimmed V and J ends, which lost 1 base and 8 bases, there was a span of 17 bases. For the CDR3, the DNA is TGTGCCAGCAGCTTAGTGGCGGCAGCGGGGGGGGAAGCTTTCTTT. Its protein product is CASSLVAAAGGEAFF.

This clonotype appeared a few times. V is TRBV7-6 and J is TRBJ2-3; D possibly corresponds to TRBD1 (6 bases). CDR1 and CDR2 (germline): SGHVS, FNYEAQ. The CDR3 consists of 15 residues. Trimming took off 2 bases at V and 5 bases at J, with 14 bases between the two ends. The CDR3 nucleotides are TGTGCCAGCAGCTTAATGGGGGCGGCGGGAGATACGCAGTATTTT. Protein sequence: CASSLMGAAGDTQYF.

The CDR3 DNA follows: TGTGCCAGCACCCGGGACAGGGAGGCCTACAATGAGCAGTTCTTC. Translating gives CASTRDREAYNEQFF. This sequence joins TRBV27 and TRBJ2-1; 9 positions match TRBD1. Germline CDR1 reads MNHEY; CDR2 reads SMNVEV (reference sequence). The CDR3 is 15 amino acids. V gave up 7 bases and J gave up 2 bases; unmatched junction bases: 6.

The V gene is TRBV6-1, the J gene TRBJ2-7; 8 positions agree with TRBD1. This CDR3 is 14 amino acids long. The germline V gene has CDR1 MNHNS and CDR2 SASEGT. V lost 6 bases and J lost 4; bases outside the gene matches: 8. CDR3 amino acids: CASSLRGRFYEQYF. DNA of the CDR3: TGTGCCAGCAGCCTCAGGGGGCGATTTTACGAGCAGTACTTC.

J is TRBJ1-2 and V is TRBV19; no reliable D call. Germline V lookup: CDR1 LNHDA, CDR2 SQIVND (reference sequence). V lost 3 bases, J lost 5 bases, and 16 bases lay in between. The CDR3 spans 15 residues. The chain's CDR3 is CASSISLGDRYGYTF. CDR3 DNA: TGTGCCAGTAGTATTTCTCTCGGGGATCGATATGGCTACACCTTC. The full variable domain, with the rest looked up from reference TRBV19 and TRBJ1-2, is DGGITQSPKYLFRKEGQNVTLSCEQNLNHDAMYWYRQDPGQGLRLIYYSQIVNDFQKGDIAEGYSVSREKKESFPLTVTSAQKNPTAFYLCASSISLGDRYGYTFGSGTRLTVV.

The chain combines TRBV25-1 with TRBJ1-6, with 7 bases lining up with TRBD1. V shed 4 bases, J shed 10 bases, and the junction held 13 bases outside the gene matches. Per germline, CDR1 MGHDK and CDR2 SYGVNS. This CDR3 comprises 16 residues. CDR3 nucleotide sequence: TGTGCCAGCAGTGCGCCGAGACAGGGTTTTTCATCACCCCTCCACTTT. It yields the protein CASSAPRQGFSSPLHF. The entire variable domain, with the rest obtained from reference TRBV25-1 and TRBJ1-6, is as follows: EADIYQTPRYLVIGTGKKITLECSQTMGHDKMYWYQQDPGMELHLIHYSYGVNSTEKGDLSSESTVSRIRTEHFPLTLESARPSHTSQYLCASSAPRQGFSSPLHFGNGTRLTVT.

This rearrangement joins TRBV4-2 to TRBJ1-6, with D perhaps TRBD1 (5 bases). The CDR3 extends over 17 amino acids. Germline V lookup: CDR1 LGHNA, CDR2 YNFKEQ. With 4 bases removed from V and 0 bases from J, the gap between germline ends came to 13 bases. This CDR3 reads CASSLAAGGSYNSPLHF. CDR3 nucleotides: TGTGCCAGCAGCCTCGCAGCGGGGGGCTCCTATAATTCACCCCTCCACTTT.

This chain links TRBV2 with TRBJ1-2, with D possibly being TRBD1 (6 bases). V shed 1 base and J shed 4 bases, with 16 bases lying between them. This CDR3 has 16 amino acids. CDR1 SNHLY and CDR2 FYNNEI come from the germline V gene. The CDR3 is CASSEGGTQGLYGYTF. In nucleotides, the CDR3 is TGTGCCAGCAGTGAAGGCGGGACCCAGGGGCTCTATGGCTACACCTTC.

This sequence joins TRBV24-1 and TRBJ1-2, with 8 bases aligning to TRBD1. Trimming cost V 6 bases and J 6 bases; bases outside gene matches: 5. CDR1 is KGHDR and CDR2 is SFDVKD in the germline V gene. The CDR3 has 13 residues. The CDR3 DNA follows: TGTGCCACCAGTACCCCAGGGGGCGATGGCTACACCTTC. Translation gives CATSTPGGDGYTF.

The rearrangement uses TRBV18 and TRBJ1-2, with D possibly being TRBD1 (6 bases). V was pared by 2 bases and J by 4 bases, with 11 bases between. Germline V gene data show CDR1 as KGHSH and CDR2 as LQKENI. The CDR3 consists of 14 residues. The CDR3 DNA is TGTGCCAGCTCACCAGAGACAGGAGTCTATGGCTACACCTTC. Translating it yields CASSPETGVYGYTF.

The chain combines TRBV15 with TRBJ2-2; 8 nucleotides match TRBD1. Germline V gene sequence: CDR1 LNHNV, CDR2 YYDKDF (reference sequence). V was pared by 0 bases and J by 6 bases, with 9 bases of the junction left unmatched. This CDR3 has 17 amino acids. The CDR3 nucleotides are TGTGCCACCAGCAGAGATAGGGCAGGGGGCGCCCCCGGGGAGCTGTTTTTT. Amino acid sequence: CATSRDRAGGAPGELFF.

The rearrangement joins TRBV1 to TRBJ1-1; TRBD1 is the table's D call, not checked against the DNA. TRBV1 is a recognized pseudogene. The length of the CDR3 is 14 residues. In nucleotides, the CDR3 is TGCACCAGCAGCCCTGTCGGTCCGAACACTGAAGCTTTCTTT. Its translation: CTSSPVGPNTEAFF.

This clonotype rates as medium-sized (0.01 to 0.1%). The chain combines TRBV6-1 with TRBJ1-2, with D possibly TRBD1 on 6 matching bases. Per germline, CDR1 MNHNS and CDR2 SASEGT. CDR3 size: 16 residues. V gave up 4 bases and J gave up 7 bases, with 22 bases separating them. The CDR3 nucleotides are TGTGCCAGCAGTGTCTTCCACAGGGCATCGGGGGGTGGCTACACCTTC. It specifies CASSVFHRASGGGYTF.

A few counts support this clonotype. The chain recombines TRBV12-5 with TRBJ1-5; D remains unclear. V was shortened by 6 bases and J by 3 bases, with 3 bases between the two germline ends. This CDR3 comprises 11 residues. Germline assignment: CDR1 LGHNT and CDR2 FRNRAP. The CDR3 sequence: CASGPNQPQHF. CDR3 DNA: TGTGCTAGTGGACCCAATCAGCCCCAGCATTTT. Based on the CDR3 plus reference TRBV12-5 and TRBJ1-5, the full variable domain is DARVTQTPRHKVTEMGQEVTMRCQPILGHNTVFWYRQTMMQGLELLAYFRNRAPLDDSGMPKDRFSAEMPDATLATLKIQPSEPRDSAVYFCASGPNQPQHFGDGTRLSIL.